This T cell receptor beta chain is drawn from a study of T cells in Graves' hyperthyroidism and ophthalmopathy. RNA transcripts were the template for amplifying TCR beta CDR3 regions. First-round RT-PCR targeting the TCR CDR3 was performed with the HTBI primer set. MiXCR, run by TCRdb on the multiplex PCR reads, gives a single entry per CDR3 protein. The table records around 620,000 distinct CDR3 sequences, approximately 44% of them present only once. The V gene lost 1 base and the J gene lost 10 bases, with 10 bases spanning the gap. This CDR3 contains 13 residues. The chain carries TRBV12-3 or TRBV12-4 and TRBJ1-4; no clear D gene. The origin of this receptor is an adult woman with Graves' disease, either hyperthyroidism or ophthalmopathy (not recorded which). The sample comprised peripheral blood or thyroid tissue (not recorded which). CDR3 sequence: CASSLDSSRKLFF. DNA of the CDR3: TGTGCCAGCAGTTTAGATAGTTCCAGAAAACTGTTTTTT.